These 27 T cell receptor beta chains share one sample of origin, sequenced in a study of control samples from healthy donors and cancer patients. The table came from immunoSEQ multiplex PCR; TCRdb's copy has only in-frame clones and leaves some out. The table shows around 150,000 clones, with around 90% occurring only once. Sequenced sample: blood. Receptor source: a man aged 25 to 40 in good health.

In its sample, this clone was seen a few times. The chain carries TRBV3-1 (or the pseudogene TRBV3-2) and TRBJ1-1, with D unresolved. The V gene's germline CDR1 is LGHDT and CDR2 YNNKEL (reference sequence). The CDR3 is 13 amino acids. The V gene lost 0 bases and the J gene lost 5 bases, with 7 bases spanning the gap. CDR3 region: CASSQDRGTEAFF. CDR3 bases: TGTGCCAGCAGCCAAGATCGTGGGACTGAAGCTTTCTTT.

V is TRBV29-1 and J is TRBJ1-1, with D unclear. The V end lost 4 bases, the J end lost 0 bases, and 6 bases lay between the germline ends. The germline V gene has CDR1 SQVTM and CDR2 ANQGSEA. This CDR3 comprises 12 residues. CDR3 in DNA: TGCAGCGTTGGCGGTATGAACACTGAAGCTTTCTTT. This encodes CSVGGMNTEAFF.

The chain is built from TRBV6-1 and TRBJ1-3; D is unresolved. CDR3 length: 15 residues. The ends were cut back, 1 base at V and 2 bases at J, with 9 bases in the middle. Germline loops: CDR1 MNHNS, CDR2 SASEGT. Here the CDR3 reads CASSEGPRTGNTIYF. The CDR3 coding sequence is TGTGCCAGCAGTGAAGGGCCAAGAACTGGAAACACCATATATTTT.

This clone was detected once. The chain carries TRBV4-3 and TRBJ2-5; no reliable D call. Germline loops: CDR1 LGHNA, CDR2 YSLEER. This CDR3 has 12 residues. V was cut by 0 bases and J by 4 bases, with 3 bases left in between. This CDR3 is CASSQDRETQYF. DNA for the CDR3: TGCGCCAGCAGCCAAGATCGAGAGACCCAGTACTTC.

In this sample, this clone turned up once. This chain joins TRBV11-2 and TRBJ2-3, with D tentatively TRBD1 (6 bases). V was trimmed by 4 bases and J by 8 bases, leaving 16 bases between them. The CDR3 is 14 residues long. The V gene's germline CDR1 is SGHAT and CDR2 FQNNGV. CDR3 coding DNA: TGTGCCAGCAGCTCATATCGGGACAATTGTACGCAGTATTTT. As protein: CASSSYRDNCTQYF.

V and J are TRBV18 and TRBJ1-3; D is unresolved. CDR3 size: 17 residues. Trimming pared 3 bases from V and 0 bases from J, leaving 15 bases between. Germline V gives CDR1 KGHSH, CDR2 LQKENI. Here the CDR3 reads CASSPPSAGNSGNTIYF. The CDR3 DNA reads as TGTGCCAGCTCACCCCCCTCGGCAGGCAACTCTGGAAACACCATATATTTT.

V gene TRBV27 combines with J gene TRBJ1-3; D is undetermined. Germline values: CDR1 MNHEY, CDR2 SMNVEV (reference sequence). The germline V and J ends were trimmed by 8 bases and 0 bases, with 11 bases remaining between them. The CDR3 length is 14 residues. In nucleotides, the CDR3 is TGTGCCAGCTGGACGGCAGGCTCTGGAAACACCATATATTTT. Translation gives CASWTAGSGNTIYF.

J is TRBJ2-3 and V is TRBV4-1; D might be TRBD2 (7 bases). V was cut by 1 base and J by 3 bases, with 14 bases left in between. The CDR3 contains 16 residues. The germline gives CDR1 MGHRA, CDR2 YSYEKL. The DNA for the CDR3 is TGCGCCAGCAGCCAAGGGATAGGGGGGGGTACAGATACGCAGTATTTT. This encodes CASSQGIGGGTDTQYF.

This clone came up once. The V and J genes are TRBV4-1 and TRBJ2-1, with TRBD1 matching over 9 bases. The CDR3 contains 16 residues. After removal of 1 base from V and 4 bases from J, the junction contained 5 bases not matched to a gene. Per the germline V gene, CDR1 is MGHRA and CDR2 is YSYEKL. The CDR3 DNA reads as TGCGCCAGCAGCCAAGGTAGGACAGGGGCGTACAATGAGCAGTTCTTC. Protein: CASSQGRTGAYNEQFF.

The chain is built from TRBV7-9 and TRBJ1-2, with 8 bases fitting TRBD1. This CDR3 is built from 14 residues. Trimming cost V 8 bases and J 4 bases; bases outside gene matches: 9. Germline V gene sequence: CDR1 SEHNR, CDR2 FQNEAQ (reference sequence). CDR3: CASSWQGASYGYTF. The CDR3 DNA reads as TGTGCCAGCTCCTGGCAGGGGGCTTCCTATGGCTACACCTTC.

This chain links TRBV7-9 with TRBJ2-5; 11 nucleotides agree with TRBD2. Germline CDR1 reads SEHNR; CDR2 reads FQNEAQ (reference sequence). The CDR3 spans 15 residues. Trimming cost V 1 base and J 5 bases; bases outside gene matches: 3. The CDR3 sequence is CASSLETSGSETQYF. The DNA for the CDR3 is TGTGCCAGCAGCTTAGAAACTAGCGGGAGTGAGACCCAGTACTTC. The variable domain in full, with the rest retrieved from reference TRBV7-9 and TRBJ2-5, is DTGVSQNPRHKITKRGQNVTFRCDPISEHNRLYWYRQTLGQGPEFLTYFQNEAQLEKSRLLSDRFSAERPKGSFSTLEIQRTEQGDSAMYLCASSLETSGSETQYFGPGTRLLVL.

The gene calls are TRBV9 and TRBJ1-3; D remains unclear. This CDR3 has 16 amino acids. Germline V gene lookup returns CDR1 SGDLS and CDR2 YYNGEE. V lost 3 bases, J lost 1 base, and 14 bases lay in between. CDR3 sequence reads: CASSELSSISGNTIYF. The CDR3, as DNA: TGTGCCAGCAGCGAGCTAAGCAGTATTTCTGGAAACACCATATATTTT.

CDR3 nucleotide sequence: TGTGCCAGCAGACCAACAGGGGCGGGCACTGAAGCTTTCTTT. Translation gives CASRPTGAGTEAFF. The chain joins TRBV7-9 to TRBJ1-1; 7 nucleotides agree with TRBD1. V lost 6 bases to trimming and J lost 4 bases; unmatched junction nucleotides: 8. Germline V gene lookup returns CDR1 SEHNR and CDR2 FQNEAQ (reference sequence). The CDR3 is 14 residues long.

The V and J genes are TRBV5-5 and TRBJ2-3; D perhaps matches TRBD2 (5 bases). Germline lookup yields CDR1 SGHKS and CDR2 YYEKEE (reference sequence). Trimming took 0 bases from V and 2 from J, leaving 10 bases between them. The CDR3 is made up of 15 amino acids. The CDR3: CASSLGGWVTDTQYF. CDR3 nucleotides: TGTGCCAGCAGCTTGGGAGGGTGGGTCACAGATACGCAGTATTTT. Using reference TRBV5-5 and TRBJ2-3 for the parts outside the CDR3, the full variable domain is DAGVTQSPTHLIKTRGQQVTLRCSPISGHKSVSWYQQVLGQGPQFIFQYYEKEERGRGNFPDRFSARQFPNYSSELNVNALLLGDSALYLCASSLGGWVTDTQYFGPGTRLTVL.

The chain uses TRBV5-3 and TRBJ2-1; D is perhaps TRBD2 (5 bases). TRBV5-3 is known as an ORF, though its function is uncertain. This CDR3 spans 15 amino acids. V dropped 1 base and J dropped 2 bases, with 10 bases sitting between them. CDR3 residues: CARSLKTSTYNEQFF. For the CDR3, the DNA is TGTGCCAGAAGCTTGAAAACTAGTACCTACAATGAGCAGTTCTTC.

This clone has only one observation. The chain couples TRBV30 to TRBJ2-7; TRBD1 matches at 7 bases. Germline lookup yields CDR1 GTSNPN and CDR2 SVGIG (reference sequence). The CDR3 has 18 residues. Germline trimming cut 5 bases from V and 2 bases from J; bases unmatched to any gene: 21. CDR3 in amino acids: CAWAPPGGRTVGAYEQYF. For the CDR3, the DNA is TGTGCCTGGGCTCCCCCAGGGGGAAGGACAGTGGGGGCCTACGAGCAGTACTTC.

V and J are TRBV4-3 and TRBJ2-3, with 14 bases fitting TRBD2. The ends lost 4 bases at V and 4 bases at J; junction bases unmatched: 4. CDR1 is LGHNA and CDR2 is YSLEER in the germline V gene. The CDR3 covers 16 residues. CDR3 sequence reads: CASSLRLAGGPDTQYF. Written as DNA, the CDR3 is TGCGCCAGCAGCCTTCGACTAGCGGGGGGGCCAGATACGCAGTATTTT.

CDR3 protein: CASSPTGTGYTEAFF. The CDR3 nucleotides read TGTGCCAGCAGCCCAACCGGGACAGGGTACACTGAAGCTTTCTTT. This chain connects TRBV9 to TRBJ1-1; 9 bases agree with TRBD1. J gave up 3 bases and V 4 bases, and 7 bases lay outside the gene matches. Germline V CDR1 and CDR2: SGDLS, YYNGEE. This CDR3 has 15 amino acids.

V is TRBV6-5 and J is TRBJ2-5; 11 bases agree with TRBD2. Trimming removed 2 bases from V and 10 bases from J; junction bases left unmatched: 3. CDR1 is MNHEY, CDR2 SVGAGI, per germline. CDR3 size: 13 residues. The CDR3 loop is CASSYGLAGGQYF. For the CDR3, the DNA is TGTGCCAGCAGTTACGGGCTAGCGGGGGGCCAGTACTTC.

The rearrangement links TRBV19 to TRBJ1-4; D uncertain. The CDR3 has 15 amino acids. Germline values: CDR1 LNHDA, CDR2 SQIVND (reference sequence). V lost 3 bases to trimming and J lost 2 bases, with 10 bases between them. The CDR3 nucleotides are TGTGCCAGTAGTATCGACGGATTCACTAATGAAAAACTGTTTTTT. This codes for CASSIDGFTNEKLFF.

J is TRBJ2-2 and V is TRBV7-9; D not resolved. The CDR3 contains 14 residues. V was cut by 1 base and J by 3 bases, with 6 bases left in between. Germline V lookup: CDR1 SEHNR, CDR2 FQNEAQ (reference sequence). In DNA form, the CDR3 reads TGTGCCAGCAGCTTAGGCCAGTACACCGGGGAGCTGTTTTTT. This encodes CASSLGQYTGELFF. The variable domain in full, with the rest retrieved from reference TRBV7-9 and TRBJ2-2, is DTGVSQNPRHKITKRGQNVTFRCDPISEHNRLYWYRQTLGQGPEFLTYFQNEAQLEKSRLLSDRFSAERPKGSFSTLEIQRTEQGDSAMYLCASSLGQYTGELFFGEGSRLTVL.

The CDR3 sequence: CASSLLRGRGAEAFF. In DNA, the CDR3 is TGTGCCAGCAGTTTGTTACGTGGAAGGGGCGCTGAAGCTTTCTTT. V gene TRBV27 combines with J gene TRBJ1-1; tentatively, D is TRBD1 (5 bases). CDR1 is MNHEY and CDR2 is SMNVEV in the germline V gene (reference sequence). With 3 bases removed from V and 6 bases from J, the gap between germline ends came to 17 bases. The CDR3 consists of 15 residues.

This rearrangement joins TRBV19 to TRBJ1-2; D not certain. Trimming stripped 3 bases from V and 7 bases from J, with 15 bases between. The CDR3 has 14 residues. Germline V gene lookup returns CDR1 LNHDA and CDR2 SQIVND (reference sequence). In DNA form, the CDR3 reads TGTGCCAGTAGTATTACGCTAACCCTCACTGGCTACACCTTC. Protein: CASSITLTLTGYTF.

The chain joins TRBV7-3 to TRBJ1-6, with TRBD1 identical over 9 bases. The CDR3 totals 17 residues. Per germline, CDR1 SGHTA and CDR2 FQGTGA. J lost 8 bases, V lost 5 bases, and 13 bases had no gene match. The CDR3 here is CASSAQMRTGGDSPLHF. The DNA of the CDR3 is TGTGCCAGCAGCGCCCAGATGCGCACAGGGGGCGATTCACCCCTCCACTTT. The whole variable domain, remainder taken from reference TRBV7-3 and TRBJ1-6, is GAGVSQTPSNKVTEKGKYVELRCDPISGHTALYWYRQSLGQGPEFLIYFQGTGAADDSGLPNDRFFAVRPEGSVSTLKIQRTERGDSAVYLCASSAQMRTGGDSPLHFGNGTRLTVT.

The rearrangement uses TRBV25-1 and TRBJ1-3; weak D call: TRBD1 (6 bases). CDR3 size: 17 residues. CDR1 MGHDK and CDR2 SYGVNS come from the germline V gene. V was clipped by 10 bases and J by 1 base, with 23 bases between them. CDR3 DNA sequence: TGTGCCACCCGACCGACCGGACAGTTTAGGTCTGGAAACACCATATATTTT. Translated, it gives CATRPTGQFRSGNTIYF. Supplemented by reference TRBV25-1 and TRBJ1-3, the full variable domain reads EADIYQTPRYLVIGTGKKITLECSQTMGHDKMYWYQQDPGMELHLIHYSYGVNSTEKGDLSSESTVSRIRTEHFPLTLESARPSHTSQYLCATRPTGQFRSGNTIYFGEGSWLTVV.

This clone was observed once. The V and J genes are TRBV30 and TRBJ1-3; D gene uncertain. V was shortened by 3 bases and J by 2 bases, with 8 bases between the two germline ends. The CDR3 totals 13 residues. The germline V gene has CDR1 GTSNPN and CDR2 SVGIG (reference sequence). The CDR3 loop reads CAWRPPPGNTIYF. The CDR3 DNA is TGTGCCTGGAGACCCCCCCCTGGAAACACCATATATTTT.

The CDR3 here is CASTSGGSGYEQYF. The CDR3 nucleotides read TGTGCCAGCACTTCAGGGGGGTCCGGGTACGAGCAGTACTTC. The chain couples TRBV28 to TRBJ2-7; D might be TRBD1 (7 bases). V dropped 7 bases and J dropped 4 bases, with 17 bases sitting between them. Germline lookup yields CDR1 MDHEN and CDR2 SYDVKM. The CDR3 has 14 amino acids.